This entry lists 20 T cell receptor beta chains sequenced from one sample in a study of CD8 T cells in ankylosing spondylitis. Overall study results and limits: A TCR beta motif of fewer than ten highly homologous variants appeared characteristic of ankylosing spondylitis blood.

No cognate antigen is known for these TCRs. A single record per CDR3 protein comes from TCRdb applying MiXCR to the 5' RACE reads. This table holds under 950,000 distinct CDR3 sequences, around 19% found once. The material sequenced was blood, either unsorted or a sorted T cell fraction (not recorded which). These receptor sequences come from a male donor with ankylosing spondylitis.

V usage is TRBV6-2 or TRBV6-3 and J usage is TRBJ2-3; D ambiguous. Trimming shortened V by 6 bases and J by 4 bases, and 17 bases separated the two germline ends. There are 15 residues in the CDR3. Germline V gives CDR1 MNHEY, CDR2 SVGEGT. In nucleotides, the CDR3 is TGTGCCAGCAGCCCTCACGAGAGGCCCCCAGATACGCAGTATTTT. Translating gives CASSPHERPPDTQYF.

The table lists this clonotype with a few counts. The V gene is TRBV7-8, the J gene TRBJ2-1; 7 nucleotides match TRBD2. This CDR3 contains 17 residues. V lost 6 bases, J lost 1 base, and 12 bases stayed unmatched. CDR1 is SGHVS, CDR2 FQNEAQ, per germline. CDR3: CASSRGDSGLSYNEQFF. CDR3 nucleotides: TGTGCCAGCAGTAGGGGTGATAGCGGGCTTTCCTACAATGAGCAGTTCTTC.

This clonotype was observed a few times. The chain couples TRBV6-5 to TRBJ2-1; D possibly matches TRBD1 or TRBD2 (5 bases each). V was pared by 0 bases and J by 5 bases, with 11 bases between. The germline gives CDR1 MNHEY, CDR2 SVGAGI. This CDR3 comprises 15 residues. The CDR3 DNA reads TGTGCCAGCAGTTACTCTTATGGGACCAACAATGAGCAGTTCTTC. As protein: CASSYSYGTNNEQFF.

This clonotype has only a few counts. The CDR3 is CASNIVGGGTYNEQFF. The CDR3 DNA is TGTGCCAGCAACATAGTAGGTGGGGGGACCTACAATGAGCAGTTCTTC. This chain connects TRBV7-9 to TRBJ2-1, with a tentative D call TRBD2 (6 bases). The V end was cut by 7 bases, the J end by 2 bases, with 18 bases between. This CDR3 comprises 16 residues. Germline CDR1 reads SEHNR; CDR2 reads FQNEAQ (reference sequence).

This clonotype was counted ten times or more. The rearrangement joins TRBV4-3 to TRBJ2-7, with TRBD2 matching 10 bases. The CDR3 length is 15 residues. Losses at the gene ends were 1 base for V and 3 bases for J; bases not matched to a gene: 3. CDR1 is LGHNA, CDR2 YSLEER, per germline. This CDR3 reads CASSQGTSGFYEQYF. The CDR3 DNA reads as TGCGCCAGCAGCCAAGGGACTAGCGGCTTCTACGAGCAGTACTTC.

The CDR3 sequence is CASSGQRDTIYF. CDR3 DNA: TGTGCCAGCAGCGGACAAAGGGACACCATATATTTT. The chain uses TRBV9 and TRBJ1-3; D is uncertain. Trimming shortened V by 3 bases and J by 8 bases, and 9 bases separated the two germline ends. The CDR3 has 12 amino acids. CDR1 SGDLS and CDR2 YYNGEE come from the germline V gene. Full variable domain (rest looked up from reference TRBV9 and TRBJ1-3): DSGVTQTPKHLITATGQRVTLRCSPRSGDLSVYWYQQSLDQGLQFLIQYYNGEERAKGNILERFSAQQFPDLHSELNLSSLELGDSALYFCASSGQRDTIYFGEGSWLTVV.

A few counts support this clonotype. The chain couples TRBV9 to TRBJ2-3; 8 nucleotides agree with TRBD2. There are 15 residues in the CDR3. V was clipped by 0 bases and J by 6 bases; unmatched bases: 6. Per germline, CDR1 SGDLS and CDR2 YYNGEE. The CDR3 is CASSVVREGQDTQYF. The CDR3 coding sequence is TGTGCCAGCAGCGTAGTCCGGGAGGGCCAGGATACGCAGTATTTT.

This chain connects TRBV20-1 to TRBJ2-7, with D tentatively TRBD2 (6 bases). This CDR3 has 17 amino acids. Looked up from germline, CDR1 is DFQATT and CDR2 is SNEGSKA (reference sequence). V lost 4 bases to trimming and J lost 4 bases, with 26 bases between them. Here the CDR3 reads CSAIPPTTSPIPYEQYF. CDR3 nucleotides: TGCAGTGCTATCCCCCCCACGACTAGTCCCATCCCTTACGAGCAGTACTTC.

The chain has TRBV12-3 or TRBV12-4 and TRBJ1-4; D unclear. The CDR3 contains 16 residues. Trimming cost V 2 bases and J 3 bases, with 13 bases left between them. The CDR3 DNA reads as TGTGCCAGCAGTTTACCTAACGGGGTTCCTAATGAAAAACTGTTTTTT. Amino acids: CASSLPNGVPNEKLFF.

The chain couples TRBV6-1 to TRBJ1-2, with D possibly matching TRBD1 (5 bases). This CDR3 contains 14 residues. Trimming left V 6 bases short and J 4 bases short, with 15 bases between. The V gene's germline CDR1 is MNHNS and CDR2 SASEGT. The CDR3 spells CASSDSSTAYGYTF. CDR3 in DNA: TGTGCCAGCAGCGACAGCAGCACCGCCTATGGCTACACCTTC.

This clonotype was seen a handful of times. This chain links TRBV3-1 with TRBJ1-2, with no clear D. CDR1 is LGHDT and CDR2 is YNNKEL in the germline V gene (reference sequence). This CDR3 is built from 16 residues. Trimming shortened V by 0 bases and J by 3 bases, and 14 bases separated the two germline ends. The CDR3 DNA reads as TGTGCCAGCAGCCAAGACGGCGGCGGGAGATACTATGGCTACACCTTC. Translated, it gives CASSQDGGGRYYGYTF.

The sample holds many counts of this clonotype. The V call is TRBV29-1, the J call TRBJ2-5; D remains ambiguous. V was pared by 3 bases and J by 5 bases, with 13 bases between. Germline loops: CDR1 SQVTM, CDR2 ANQGSEA. This CDR3 comprises 13 residues. The CDR3 DNA reads as TGCAGCGTTGAGATTCACCAAGGGGAGACCCAGTACTTC. Residues: CSVEIHQGETQYF.

The chain uses TRBV20-1 and TRBJ2-3, with 13 bases identical to TRBD2. The V and J ends lost 0 bases and 4 bases, in that order; junction bases with no gene match: 7. The CDR3 consists of 17 residues. Germline CDR1 reads DFQATT; CDR2 reads SNEGSKA (reference sequence). The CDR3 here is CSARDWTSGSLPDTQYF. For the CDR3, the DNA is TGCAGTGCTAGAGATTGGACTAGCGGGAGTCTCCCAGATACGCAGTATTTT.

The chain is built from TRBV20-1 and TRBJ2-3; D may be TRBD1 (7 bases). The CDR3 spans 16 residues. With 3 bases removed from V and 1 base from J, the gap between germline ends came to 17 bases. From germline, CDR1 is DFQATT and CDR2 SNEGSKA (reference sequence). This CDR3 reads CSARTPTGTRTDTQYF. CDR3 in DNA: TGCAGTGCTAGGACCCCGACAGGGACTCGCACAGATACGCAGTATTTT.

The chain is built from TRBV15 and TRBJ2-2; TRBD1 matches at 7 bases. Germline V lookup: CDR1 LNHNV, CDR2 YYDKDF (reference sequence). The CDR3 runs 15 residues. V trimming: 5 bases; J trimming: 2 bases; junction bases outside the gene matches: 5. CDR3: CATSVDRQNTGELFF. The CDR3 DNA follows: TGTGCCACCAGCGTGGACAGGCAAAACACCGGGGAGCTGTTTTTT.

The chain combines TRBV6-1 with TRBJ1-2, with 8 bases identical to TRBD1. The junction had 7 bases not matched to a gene; V was cut back by 6 bases and J by 4 bases. The germline CDR1 and CDR2 sequences are MNHNS and SASEGT. The CDR3 extends over 14 amino acids. The CDR3 nucleotides read TGTGCCAGCAGCCAACAGGGGGGAACCTATGGCTACACCTTC. This sequence encodes CASSQQGGTYGYTF.

Only a few counts were recorded for this clonotype. The rearrangement uses TRBV7-2 and TRBJ1-6; weak D call: TRBD1 (5 bases). The germline V gene has CDR1 SGHTA and CDR2 FQGNSA. With 5 bases removed from V and 8 bases from J, the gap between germline ends came to 10 bases. This CDR3 is 13 amino acids long. The CDR3 spells CASSRDPDSPLHF. The DNA of the CDR3 is TGTGCCAGCAGCCGGGACCCGGATTCACCCCTCCACTTT.

The gene calls are TRBV7-9 and TRBJ1-5, with D possibly TRBD1 on 5 matching bases. Per the germline V gene, CDR1 is SEHNR and CDR2 is FQNEAQ (reference sequence). The CDR3 spans 15 residues. V was cut by 5 bases and J by 4 bases, with 15 bases left in between. CDR3 nucleotides: TGTGCCAGCAGCATCGGGGGGGAGGTGAATCAGCCCCAGCATTTT. Translating it yields CASSIGGEVNQPQHF.

This clonotype was seen a few times. The chain links TRBV4-3 to TRBJ1-2; 9 bases agree with TRBD1. Germline-derived CDR1 and CDR2 are LGHNA and YSLEER. This CDR3 spans 14 amino acids. The J segment lost 7 bases and the V segment lost 4 bases, leaving 7 bases of the junction unmatched. The CDR3 nucleotides are TGCGCCAGCAGCCCCAGGACAGGGGTCTTTGGCTACACCTTC. Its translation is CASSPRTGVFGYTF.

This clonotype was seen more than once but under ten times. The rearrangement uses TRBV20-1 and TRBJ2-1; a weak D match, TRBD2 (6 bases). The CDR3 covers 18 residues. Germline assignment: CDR1 DFQATT and CDR2 SNEGSKA (reference sequence). Trimming took off 4 bases at V and 0 bases at J, with 22 bases between the two ends. Written as DNA, the CDR3 is TGCAGTGCTATGGGGGGACTCGCTACGACAAGCTCCTACAATGAGCAGTTCTTC. This gives the protein CSAMGGLATTSSYNEQFF.